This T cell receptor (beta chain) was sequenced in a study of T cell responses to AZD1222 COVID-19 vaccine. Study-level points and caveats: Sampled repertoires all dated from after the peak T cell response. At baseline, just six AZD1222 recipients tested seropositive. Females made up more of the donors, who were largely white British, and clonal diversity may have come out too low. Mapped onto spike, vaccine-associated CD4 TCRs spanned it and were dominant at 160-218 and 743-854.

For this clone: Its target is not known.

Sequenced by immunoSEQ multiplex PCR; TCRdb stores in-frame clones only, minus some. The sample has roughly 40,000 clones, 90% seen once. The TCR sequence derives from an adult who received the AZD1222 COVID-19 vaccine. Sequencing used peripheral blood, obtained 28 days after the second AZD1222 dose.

Here the CDR3 DNA reads TGTGCCAGCAGCGACAAGAGCAATCAGCCCCAGCATTTT. The encoded protein is CASSDKSNQPQHF. The rearrangement uses TRBV6-5 and TRBJ1-5; D is undetermined. Germline V CDR1 and CDR2: MNHEY, SVGAGI. The CDR3 runs to 13 residues. With 6 bases removed from V and 1 base from J, the gap between germline ends came to 7 bases.